This T cell receptor (beta chain) was recorded in a study of shared clonotypes between healthy human individuals. Overall study findings and caveats: Only a few donors were included, so the genetic and exposure-history diversity represented was limited.

TCRdb's copy holds only in-frame clones and misses some; the assay was immunoSEQ multiplex PCR. The repertoire consists of roughly 400,000 clones, with approximately 97% occurring once and the leading ten covering about 0.32%. Every contributor of samples was a Caucasian grown-up residing in Nashville, Tennessee. The ends were cut back, 1 base at V and 0 bases at J, with 8 bases in the middle. Per germline, CDR1 SGHNT and CDR2 YYREEE (reference sequence). The CDR3 runs to 15 residues. In regard to this clone: Its target is not known.

The V and J genes are TRBV5-4 and TRBJ1-3, with no clear D. This sequence was found in a man aged 30 to 45 in good health. Sequencing used memory CD8+ T cells sorted from blood. Described subset: CD45RO+ cells pooled with CCR7-negative TemRA cells. CDR3 sequence: CASSLQEDSGNTIYF. DNA for the CDR3: TGTGCCAGCAGCTTGCAAGAGGACTCTGGAAACACCATATATTTT. The variable domain in full, with the rest retrieved from reference TRBV5-4 and TRBJ1-3, is ETGVTQSPTHLIKTRGQQVTLRCSSQSGHNTVSWYQQALGQGPQFIFQYYREEENGRGNFPPRFSGLQFPNYSSELNVNALELDDSALYLCASSLQEDSGNTIYFGEGSWLTVV.